These 5 T cell receptor beta chains came from one sample sequenced in a study of cytomegalovirus exposure and HLA in healthy donors. The PCR ran on 60 Vbeta and 13 Jbeta primers. The method was immunoSEQ multiplex PCR; TCRdb's version includes in-frame clones alone and lacks a portion of them. The sample gives 35,000 to 40,000 clones, over 70% of which show up once; about 5.7% is in the top ten. Sequences were obtained from PBMCs. The receptors come from a man aged 25 to 40 in good health and CMV-seronegative.

The chain carries TRBV28 and TRBJ1-5; D is possibly TRBD1 (6 bases). V shed 5 bases and J shed 5 bases, with 13 bases lying between them. The CDR3 has 14 amino acids. Looked up from germline, CDR1 is MDHEN and CDR2 is SYDVKM. The chain's CDR3 is CASSTTGTHQPQHF. The CDR3 region has the DNA TGTGCCAGCAGTACCACAGGGACCCATCAGCCCCAGCATTTT.

V is TRBV6-5 and J is TRBJ2-5; D perhaps matches TRBD2 (5 bases). TRBJ2-7 matches the DNA end more closely, so the J call is doubtful. The V gene's germline CDR1 is MNHEY and CDR2 SVGAGI. The CDR3 covers 12 residues. DNA of the CDR3: TGTGCCAGCCGCACTAGAAACTACGAGCAGTACTTC. Protein: CASRTRNYEQYF.

The chain uses TRBV19 and TRBJ1-5; D unclear. The CDR3 has 15 residues. V lost 6 bases to trimming and J lost 3 bases, with 15 bases between them. Germline CDR1 and CDR2: LNHDA and SQIVND (reference sequence). The CDR3 DNA is TGTGCCAGTAGACTAACGGGGTCCTTCAATCAGCCCCAGCATTTT. Protein product: CASRLTGSFNQPQHF.

Turning to this clone: This sample also contains other DNA sequences that code for the same CDR3. The chain combines TRBV7-6 with TRBJ1-1; no clear D gene. Between the trimmed V and J ends, which lost 6 bases and 1 base, there was a span of 15 bases. Germline V gives CDR1 SGHVS, CDR2 FNYEAQ. The CDR3 length is 15 residues. CDR3: CASSSPGGWNTEAFF. In DNA, the CDR3 is TGTGCCAGCAGTTCTCCCGGAGGGTGGAACACTGAAGCTTTCTTT. The full variable domain, with the rest looked up from reference TRBV7-6 and TRBJ1-1, is GAGVSQSPRYKVTKRGQDVALRCDPISGHVSLYWYRQALGQGPEFLTYFNYEAQQDKSGLPNDRFSAERPEGSISTLTIQRTEQRDSAMYRCASSSPGGWNTEAFFGQGTRLTVV.

The chain joins TRBV15 to TRBJ2-1; tentatively, D is TRBD1 (6 bases). Trimming removed 4 bases from V and 3 bases from J, with 22 bases in between. Germline CDR1 and CDR2: LNHNV and YYDKDF (reference sequence). The CDR3 covers 18 residues. Written as DNA, the CDR3 is TGTGCCACCAGCACCCTCGAACCGGACAGTCCCGTCTACAATGAGCAGTTCTTC. As protein: CATSTLEPDSPVYNEQFF.